The 17 T cell receptor beta chains given below trace back to one sample, sequenced in a study of shared clonotypes between healthy human individuals. Clones were sequenced by immunoSEQ multiplex PCR, and TCRdb holds only the in-frame ones, with some missing. The sample has 1,500,000 or so clones; about 96% are singletons. The sample consisted of naive CD4+ T cells sorted from blood. Subset defined: CD45RA+ positively selected. These receptors all stem from a man aged 25 to 45 in good health.

The genes are TRBV25-1 and TRBJ1-1; unclear D gene. Trimming stripped 8 bases from V and 4 bases from J, with 17 bases between. CDR1 is MGHDK, CDR2 SYGVNS, per germline. The CDR3 spans 14 residues. CDR3: CASSGGSVVTEAFF. The CDR3 coding sequence is TGTGCCAGCTCGGGAGGATCCGTAGTCACTGAAGCTTTCTTT.

J is TRBJ2-7 and V is TRBV4-2; D tentatively reads TRBD1 or TRBD2 (6 bases each). The V gene's germline CDR1 is LGHNA and CDR2 YNFKEQ. V was trimmed by 4 bases and J by 2 bases, leaving 18 bases between them. The CDR3 extends over 16 amino acids. The CDR3 DNA reads TGTGCCAGCAGCCGTGGGGGGCGTATGACCCCCTACGAGCAGTACTTC. Translated, it gives CASSRGGRMTPYEQYF.

The chain joins TRBV11-2 to TRBJ2-7; D might be TRBD2 (5 bases). Trimming removed 5 bases from V and 2 bases from J, with 10 bases in between. The CDR3 spans 13 residues. Per germline, CDR1 SGHAT and CDR2 FQNNGV. CDR3 region: CASSPRATYEQYF. The DNA for the CDR3 is TGTGCCAGCAGCCCGAGGGCAACCTACGAGCAGTACTTC.

This clone was found once. This chain links TRBV4-1 with TRBJ2-1; D is unclear. The CDR3 is 13 amino acids. V was clipped by 1 base and J by 8 bases, with 9 bases between them. From germline, CDR1 is MGHRA and CDR2 YSYEKL. CDR3 residues: CASSQAGVDEQFF. CDR3 coding DNA: TGCGCCAGCAGCCAAGCTGGTGTGGATGAGCAGTTCTTC.

This sequence joins TRBV6-6 and TRBJ2-1; D gene unclear. CDR1 is MNHNY, CDR2 SVGAGI, per germline (reference sequence). Trimming took off 6 bases at V and 5 bases at J, with 8 bases between the two ends. The CDR3 covers 12 residues. CDR3 protein: CASRRINNEQFF. CDR3 DNA sequence: TGTGCCAGCAGACGTATAAACAATGAGCAGTTCTTC.

V and J are TRBV6-5 and TRBJ1-3, with D perhaps TRBD1 (5 bases). The germline CDR1 and CDR2 sequences are MNHEY and SVGAGI. Trimming pared 4 bases from V and 1 base from J, leaving 14 bases between. The CDR3 has 16 residues. CDR3 sequence: CASSFFGGYSGNTIYF. As DNA, the CDR3 is TGTGCCAGCAGTTTTTTCGGGGGGTATTCTGGAAACACCATATATTTT.

This chain joins TRBV6-1 and TRBJ2-2; maybe TRBD1 (5 bases). Between the trimmed V and J ends, which lost 6 bases and 4 bases, there was a span of 12 bases. CDR3 length: 14 residues. CDR1 is MNHNS, CDR2 SASEGT, per germline. CDR3 in amino acids: CASSADRPTGELFF. The CDR3 coding sequence is TGTGCCAGCAGCGCAGACAGACCCACCGGGGAGCTGTTTTTT.

This clone was counted a single time. The rearrangement joins TRBV5-4 to TRBJ1-3, with 7 positions matching TRBD1. In germline, CDR1 is SGHNT, CDR2 YYREEE (reference sequence). V trimming: 4 bases; J trimming: 2 bases; junction bases outside the gene matches: 6. The CDR3 loop spans 15 amino acids. In DNA, the CDR3 is TGTGCCAGCAGCGATTACAGGGGAGCTGGAAACACCATATATTTT. Amino acid sequence: CASSDYRGAGNTIYF.

The chain joins TRBV9 to TRBJ1-1; perhaps TRBD1 as D (6 bases). Between the trimmed V and J ends, which lost 3 bases and 1 base, there was a span of 10 bases. The germline CDR1 and CDR2 sequences are SGDLS and YYNGEE. CDR3 size: 14 residues. CDR3 DNA: TGTGCCAGCAGCGCAGGGGCCGGGAACACTGAAGCTTTCTTT. It specifies CASSAGAGNTEAFF.

About this clone: The sample contains more than one DNA sequence encoding this CDR3. The chain recombines TRBV7-3 with TRBJ2-3; no firm D call. The CDR3 runs to 13 residues. V was clipped by 5 bases and J by 1 base, with 7 bases between them. Per germline, CDR1 SGHTA and CDR2 FQGTGA. The CDR3 loop is CASSPRGTDTQYF. The CDR3, as DNA: TGTGCCAGCAGCCCAAGGGGCACAGATACGCAGTATTTT. Based on the CDR3 plus reference TRBV7-3 and TRBJ2-3, the full variable domain is GAGVSQTPSNKVTEKGKYVELRCDPISGHTALYWYRQSLGQGPEFLIYFQGTGAADDSGLPNDRFFAVRPEGSVSTLKIQRTERGDSAVYLCASSPRGTDTQYFGPGTRLTVL.

The chain joins TRBV2 to TRBJ2-1; the D call may be TRBD1 or TRBD2 (5 bases each). Deletions cut 4 bases from V and 4 bases from J, with 14 bases between. The length of the CDR3 is 15 residues. Germline lookup yields CDR1 SNHLY and CDR2 FYNNEI. CDR3 bases: TGTGCCAGCAGTGTTGAAGGGACGAATTACAATGAGCAGTTCTTC. This translates into CASSVEGTNYNEQFF.

The CDR3 sequence is CASSYTGLAGRNEQFF. Here the CDR3 DNA reads TGTGCCAGCAGTTACACAGGTCTAGCGGGACGCAATGAGCAGTTCTTC. The rearrangement links TRBV11-2 to TRBJ2-1; 9 nucleotides line up with TRBD2. V was clipped by 6 bases and J by 6 bases; unmatched bases: 12. CDR1 is SGHAT, CDR2 FQNNGV, per germline. CDR3 length: 16 amino acids.

J is TRBJ1-1 and V is TRBV27; tentatively, D is TRBD1 (6 bases). The CDR3 is made up of 14 amino acids. V was shortened by 3 bases and J by 5 bases, with 13 bases between the two germline ends. Germline CDR1 reads MNHEY; CDR2 reads SMNVEV (reference sequence). The CDR3 sequence: CASSFSPRGTEAFF. The CDR3 nucleotides are TGTGCCAGCAGTTTCTCCCCGAGGGGGACTGAAGCTTTCTTT.

This clone was seen a single time. The chain links TRBV7-9 to TRBJ2-7; D is perhaps TRBD1 or TRBD2 (5 bases each). Germline V gives CDR1 SEHNR, CDR2 FQNEAQ (reference sequence). The V end lost 4 bases, the J end lost 5 bases, and 30 bases lay between the germline ends. This CDR3 spans 19 amino acids. This CDR3 reads CASSSFLWLTGQSAHEQYF. As DNA, the CDR3 is TGTGCCAGCAGCTCCTTCTTATGGCTTACGGGGCAGTCGGCCCACGAGCAGTACTTC.

The V and J genes are TRBV27 and TRBJ1-4; 7 bases line up with TRBD1. The junction had 10 bases not matched to a gene; V was cut back by 3 bases and J by 3 bases. Germline values: CDR1 MNHEY, CDR2 SMNVEV (reference sequence). CDR3 length: 17 residues. DNA for the CDR3: TGTGCCAGCAGTTTCTCATACAGACAGGGCTCTAATGAAAAACTGTTTTTT. Its translation: CASSFSYRQGSNEKLFF.

V gene TRBV7-3 combines with J gene TRBJ2-1, with TRBD1 matching 9 bases. CDR1 and CDR2 from the germline V gene are SGHTA and FQGTGA. CDR3 length: 14 amino acids. Trimming removed 6 bases from V and 5 bases from J; junction bases left unmatched: 5. CDR3 loop: CASRRDRGDNEQFF. The CDR3 region has the DNA TGTGCCAGCAGACGAGACAGGGGGGACAATGAGCAGTTCTTC.

With respect to this clone: Other DNA sequences in the sample encode the same CDR3. The chain carries TRBV2 and TRBJ2-5, with 7 bases matching TRBD2. Losses at the gene ends were 4 bases for V and 2 bases for J; bases not matched to a gene: 1. Germline loops: CDR1 SNHLY, CDR2 FYNNEI. CDR3 size: 13 residues. The CDR3 is CASSGGGQETQYF. CDR3 bases: TGTGCCAGCAGTGGCGGGGGACAAGAGACCCAGTACTTC.